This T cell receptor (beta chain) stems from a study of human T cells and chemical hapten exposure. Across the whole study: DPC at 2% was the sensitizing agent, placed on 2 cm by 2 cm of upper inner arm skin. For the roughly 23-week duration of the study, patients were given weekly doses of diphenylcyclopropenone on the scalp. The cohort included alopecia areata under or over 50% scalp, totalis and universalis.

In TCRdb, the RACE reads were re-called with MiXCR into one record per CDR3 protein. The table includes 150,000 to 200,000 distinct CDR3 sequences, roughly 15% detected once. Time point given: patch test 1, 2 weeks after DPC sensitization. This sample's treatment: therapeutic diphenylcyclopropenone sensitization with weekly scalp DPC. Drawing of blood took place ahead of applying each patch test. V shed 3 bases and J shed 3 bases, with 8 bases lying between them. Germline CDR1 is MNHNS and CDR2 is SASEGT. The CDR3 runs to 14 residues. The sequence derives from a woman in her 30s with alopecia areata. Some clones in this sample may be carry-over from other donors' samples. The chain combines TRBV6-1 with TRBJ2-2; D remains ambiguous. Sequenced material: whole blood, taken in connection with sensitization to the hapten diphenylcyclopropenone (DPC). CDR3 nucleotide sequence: TGTGCCAGCAGTGAGGTCCCAGACACCGGGGAGCTGTTTTTT. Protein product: CASSEVPDTGELFF.